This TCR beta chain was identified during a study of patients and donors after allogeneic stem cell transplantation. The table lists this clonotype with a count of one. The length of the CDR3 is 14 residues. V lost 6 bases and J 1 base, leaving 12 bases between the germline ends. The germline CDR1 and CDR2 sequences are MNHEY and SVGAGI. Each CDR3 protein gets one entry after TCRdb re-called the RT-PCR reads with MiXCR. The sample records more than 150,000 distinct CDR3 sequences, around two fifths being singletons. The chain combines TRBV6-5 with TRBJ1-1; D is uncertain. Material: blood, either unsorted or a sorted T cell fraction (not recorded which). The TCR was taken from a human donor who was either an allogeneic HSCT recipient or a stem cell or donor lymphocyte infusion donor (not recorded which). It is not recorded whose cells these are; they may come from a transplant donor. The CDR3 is CASSLRSGNTEAFF. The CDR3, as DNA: TGTGCCAGCAGCCTACGGTCGGGGAACACTGAAGCTTTCTTT.